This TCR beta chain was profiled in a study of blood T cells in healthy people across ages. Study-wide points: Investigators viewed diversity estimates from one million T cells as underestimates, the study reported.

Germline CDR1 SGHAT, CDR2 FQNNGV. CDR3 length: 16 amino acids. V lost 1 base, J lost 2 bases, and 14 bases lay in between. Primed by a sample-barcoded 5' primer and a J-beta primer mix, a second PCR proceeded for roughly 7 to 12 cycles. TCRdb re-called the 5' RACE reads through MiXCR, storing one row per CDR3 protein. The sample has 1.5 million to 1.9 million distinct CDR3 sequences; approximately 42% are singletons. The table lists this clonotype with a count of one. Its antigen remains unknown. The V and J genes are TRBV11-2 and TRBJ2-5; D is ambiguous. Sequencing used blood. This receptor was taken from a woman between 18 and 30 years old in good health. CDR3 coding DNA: TGTGCCAGCAGCTTAGGGTCGTCGGTTGGTCAAGAGACCCAGTACTTC. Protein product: CASSLGSSVGQETQYF.